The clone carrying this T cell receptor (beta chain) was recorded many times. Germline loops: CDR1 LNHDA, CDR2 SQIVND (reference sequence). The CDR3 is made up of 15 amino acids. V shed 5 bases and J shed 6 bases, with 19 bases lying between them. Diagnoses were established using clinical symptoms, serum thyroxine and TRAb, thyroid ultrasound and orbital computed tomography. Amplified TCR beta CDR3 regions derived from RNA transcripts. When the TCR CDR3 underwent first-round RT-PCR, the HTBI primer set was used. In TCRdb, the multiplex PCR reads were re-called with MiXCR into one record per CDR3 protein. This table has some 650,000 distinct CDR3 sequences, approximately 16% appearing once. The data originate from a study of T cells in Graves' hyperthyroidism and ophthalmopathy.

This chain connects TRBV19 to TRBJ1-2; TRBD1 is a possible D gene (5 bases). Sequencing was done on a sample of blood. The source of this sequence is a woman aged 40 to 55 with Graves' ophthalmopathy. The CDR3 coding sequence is TGTGCCAGTAGTGACCCTAATTCCGGGGCGGATGGCTACACCTTC. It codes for CASSDPNSGADGYTF.